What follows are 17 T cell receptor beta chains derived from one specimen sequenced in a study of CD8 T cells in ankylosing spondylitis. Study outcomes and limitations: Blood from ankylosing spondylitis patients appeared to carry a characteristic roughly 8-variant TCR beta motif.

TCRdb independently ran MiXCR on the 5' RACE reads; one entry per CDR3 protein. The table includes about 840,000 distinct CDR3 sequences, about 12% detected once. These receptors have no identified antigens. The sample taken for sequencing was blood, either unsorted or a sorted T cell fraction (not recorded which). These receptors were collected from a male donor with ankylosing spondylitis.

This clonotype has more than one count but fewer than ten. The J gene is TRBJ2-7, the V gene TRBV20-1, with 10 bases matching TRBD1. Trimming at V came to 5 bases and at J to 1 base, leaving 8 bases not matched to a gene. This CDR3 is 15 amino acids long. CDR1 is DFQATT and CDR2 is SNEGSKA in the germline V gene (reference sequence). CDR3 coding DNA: TGCAGTGCTGAAAGACAGGGGGCTGGGTCCTACGAGCAGTACTTC. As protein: CSAERQGAGSYEQYF.

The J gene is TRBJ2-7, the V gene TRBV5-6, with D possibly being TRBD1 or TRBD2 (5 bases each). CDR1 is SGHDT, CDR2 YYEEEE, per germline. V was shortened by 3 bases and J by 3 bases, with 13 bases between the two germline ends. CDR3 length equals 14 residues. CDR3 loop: CASSYRDGIYEQYF. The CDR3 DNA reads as TGTGCCAGCAGCTACCGGGACGGTATCTACGAGCAGTACTTC.

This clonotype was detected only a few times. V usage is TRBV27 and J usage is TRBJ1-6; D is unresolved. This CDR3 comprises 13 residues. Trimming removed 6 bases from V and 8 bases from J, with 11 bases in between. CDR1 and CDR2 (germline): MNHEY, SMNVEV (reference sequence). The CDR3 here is CASRFAAYSPLHF. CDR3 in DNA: TGTGCCAGCAGATTTGCAGCTTATTCACCCCTCCACTTT.

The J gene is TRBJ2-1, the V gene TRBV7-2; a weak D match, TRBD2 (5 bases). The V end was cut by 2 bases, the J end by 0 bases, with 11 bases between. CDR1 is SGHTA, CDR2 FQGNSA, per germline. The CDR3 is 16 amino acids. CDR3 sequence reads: CASSLQRSSSYNEQFF. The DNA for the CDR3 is TGTGCCAGCAGCTTACAGCGGTCGAGCTCCTACAATGAGCAGTTCTTC.

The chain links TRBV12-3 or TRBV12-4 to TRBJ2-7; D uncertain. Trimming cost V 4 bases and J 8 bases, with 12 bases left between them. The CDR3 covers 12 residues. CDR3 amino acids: CASSSWQEKQYF. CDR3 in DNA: TGTGCCAGCAGTTCTTGGCAGGAGAAGCAGTACTTC.

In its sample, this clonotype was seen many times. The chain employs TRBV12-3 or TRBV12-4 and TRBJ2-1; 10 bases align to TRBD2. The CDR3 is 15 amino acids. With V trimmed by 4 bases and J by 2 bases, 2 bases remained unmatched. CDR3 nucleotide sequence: TGTGCCAGCAGTTCAGCGGGAGGGGCCTACAATGAGCAGTTCTTC. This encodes CASSSAGGAYNEQFF.

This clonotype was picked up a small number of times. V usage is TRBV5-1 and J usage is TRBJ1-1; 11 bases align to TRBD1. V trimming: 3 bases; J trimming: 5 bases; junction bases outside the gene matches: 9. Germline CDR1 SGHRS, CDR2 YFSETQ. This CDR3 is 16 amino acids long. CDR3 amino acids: CASSSTPGQGVTEAFF. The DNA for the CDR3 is TGCGCCAGCAGCTCGACTCCGGGACAGGGGGTGACTGAAGCTTTCTTT.

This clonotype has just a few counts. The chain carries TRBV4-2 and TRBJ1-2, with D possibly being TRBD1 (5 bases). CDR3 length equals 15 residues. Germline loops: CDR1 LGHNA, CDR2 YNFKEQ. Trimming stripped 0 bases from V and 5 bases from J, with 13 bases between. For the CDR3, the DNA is TGTGCCAGCAGCCAAGAAGGTTCAGGGAGATATGGCTACACCTTC. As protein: CASSQEGSGRYGYTF.

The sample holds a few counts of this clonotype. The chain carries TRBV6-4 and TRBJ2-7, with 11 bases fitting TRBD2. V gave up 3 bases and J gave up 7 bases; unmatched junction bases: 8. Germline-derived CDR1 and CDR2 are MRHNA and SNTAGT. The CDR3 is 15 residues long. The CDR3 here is CASSERASGRLEQYF. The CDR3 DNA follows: TGTGCCAGCAGTGAAAGGGCTAGCGGGAGGCTAGAGCAGTACTTC.

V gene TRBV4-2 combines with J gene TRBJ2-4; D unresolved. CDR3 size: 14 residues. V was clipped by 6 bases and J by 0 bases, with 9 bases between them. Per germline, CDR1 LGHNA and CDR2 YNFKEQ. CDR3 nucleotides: TGTGCCAGCAGTCCCACGGTAGCCAAAAACATTCAGTACTTC. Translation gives CASSPTVAKNIQYF.

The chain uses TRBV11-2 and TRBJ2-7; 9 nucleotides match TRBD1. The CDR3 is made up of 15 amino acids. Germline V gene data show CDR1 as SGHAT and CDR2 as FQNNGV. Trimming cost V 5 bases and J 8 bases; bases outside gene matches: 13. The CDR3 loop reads CASSPRDRATYKQYF. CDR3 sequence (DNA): TGTGCCAGCAGCCCACGGGACAGGGCGACGTATAAGCAGTACTTC.

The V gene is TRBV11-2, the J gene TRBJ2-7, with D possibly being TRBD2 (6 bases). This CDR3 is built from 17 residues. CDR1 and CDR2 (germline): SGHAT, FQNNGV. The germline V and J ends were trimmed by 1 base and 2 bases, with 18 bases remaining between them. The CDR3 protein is CASSLGLSRWGAYEQYF. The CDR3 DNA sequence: TGTGCCAGCAGCTTAGGTCTATCTCGGTGGGGGGCCTACGAGCAGTACTTC.

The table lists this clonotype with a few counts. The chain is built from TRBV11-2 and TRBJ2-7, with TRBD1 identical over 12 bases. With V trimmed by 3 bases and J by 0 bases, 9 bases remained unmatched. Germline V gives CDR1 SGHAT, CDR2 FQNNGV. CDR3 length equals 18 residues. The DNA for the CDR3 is TGTGCCAGCAGCTTCCGGGGACAGGGGGCCCAGAGCTCCTACGAGCAGTACTTC. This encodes CASSFRGQGAQSSYEQYF.

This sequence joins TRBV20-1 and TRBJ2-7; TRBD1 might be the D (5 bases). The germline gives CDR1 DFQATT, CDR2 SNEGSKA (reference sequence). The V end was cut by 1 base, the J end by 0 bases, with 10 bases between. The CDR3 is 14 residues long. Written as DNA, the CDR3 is TGCAGTGCTAGAGTCAGGACACTCTCCTACGAGCAGTACTTC. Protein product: CSARVRTLSYEQYF.

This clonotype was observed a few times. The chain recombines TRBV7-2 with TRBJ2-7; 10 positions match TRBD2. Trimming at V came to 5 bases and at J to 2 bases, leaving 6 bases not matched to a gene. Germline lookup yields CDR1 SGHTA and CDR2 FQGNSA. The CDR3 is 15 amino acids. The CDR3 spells CASSRGTSEAYEQYF. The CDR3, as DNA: TGTGCCAGCAGCCGCGGGACTAGCGAAGCCTACGAGCAGTACTTC.

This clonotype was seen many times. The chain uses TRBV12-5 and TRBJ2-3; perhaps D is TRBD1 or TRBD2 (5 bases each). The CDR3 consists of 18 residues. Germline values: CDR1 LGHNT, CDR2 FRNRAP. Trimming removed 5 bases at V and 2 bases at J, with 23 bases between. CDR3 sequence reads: CASGLLRDGGVHTDTQYF. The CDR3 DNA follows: TGTGCTAGTGGTCTCCTCCGAGATGGGGGAGTGCACACAGATACGCAGTATTTT.

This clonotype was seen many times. Written as DNA, the CDR3 is TGTGCCTCCGGGGTCGTTGCAACCGGGGAGCTGTTTTTT. Its protein is CASGVVATGELFF. The chain combines TRBV12-3 or TRBV12-4 with TRBJ2-2, with D possibly matching TRBD2 (5 bases). V was trimmed by 11 bases and J by 5 bases, leaving 15 bases between them. CDR3 length: 13 amino acids.